What follows describes a single T cell receptor (beta chain). The source of the sample is a study of human T cells and chemical hapten exposure. Using its own MiXCR run on the RACE reads, TCRdb lists one record per CDR3 protein. Among around 69,000 distinct CDR3 sequences listed, 7.5% to 10% were seen once. The germline V gene has CDR1 MGHRA and CDR2 YSYEKL. The germline V and J ends were trimmed by 5 bases and 7 bases, with 6 bases remaining between them. This CDR3 contains 11 residues. Time point in this sample: patch test 1, 2 weeks after DPC sensitization. Stated treatment: therapeutic diphenylcyclopropenone sensitization with weekly scalp DPC.

The sequence came from a woman in her 40s with alopecia areata. Some clones in this sample may be carry-over from other donors' samples. The starting material was whole blood, obtained in connection with sensitization to the hapten diphenylcyclopropenone (DPC). V usage is TRBV4-1 and J usage is TRBJ2-1; D is uncertain. In nucleotides, the CDR3 is TGCGCCAGCAGCGTAGATAATGAGCAGTTCTTC. Translating it yields CASSVDNEQFF.